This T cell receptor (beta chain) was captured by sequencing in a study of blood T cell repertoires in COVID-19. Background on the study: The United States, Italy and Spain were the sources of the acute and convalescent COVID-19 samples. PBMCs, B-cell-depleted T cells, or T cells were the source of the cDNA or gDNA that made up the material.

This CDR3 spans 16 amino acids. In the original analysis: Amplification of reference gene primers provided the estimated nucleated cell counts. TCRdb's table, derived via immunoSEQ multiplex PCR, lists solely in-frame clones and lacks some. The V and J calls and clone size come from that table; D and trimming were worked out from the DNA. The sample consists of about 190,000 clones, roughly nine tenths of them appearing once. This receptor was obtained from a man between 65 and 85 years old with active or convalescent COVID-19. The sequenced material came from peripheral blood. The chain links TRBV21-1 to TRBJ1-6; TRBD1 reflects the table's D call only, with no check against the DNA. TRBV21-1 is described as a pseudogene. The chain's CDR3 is CASSKETGGLNSPLHF. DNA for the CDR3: TGTGCCAGCAGCAAAGAAACAGGGGGCTTGAATTCACCCCTCCACTTT.